A selection of T cell receptor beta chains follows, all from one sample in a study of T cell repertoires in cytomegalovirus infection. TCRdb ran MiXCR on the reads and lists one entry per CDR3 protein. The sample has some 300,000 distinct CDR3 sequences, 12% to 15% seen once. Sequencing input: PBMCs. These receptors were obtained from a human donor in good health (CMV status not recorded). Some clones in this sample may be carry-over from other donors' samples. Each CDR3 is given with its conserved first and last residue. The D gene is left open where the match is weak.

>TRBV7-2|NA|TRBJ2-7
CASSSGGSTYEQYF
>TRBV7-2|NA|TRBJ2-1
CASSLAGSARVNEQFF
>TRBV29-1|NA|TRBJ1-5
CSVKEDGNQPQHF
>TRBV20-1|TRBD1|TRBJ2-1
CSARRPTGGVDEQFF
>TRBV11-2|NA|TRBJ1-4
CASSLGSRPTTNEKLFF
>TRBV7-2|NA|TRBJ2-6
CASSLASRGSGANVLTF
>TRBV15|NA|TRBJ2-7
CATSSPESSYEQYF
>TRBV7-7|TRBD2|TRBJ2-3
CASSGGLAGYTQYF
>TRBV5-4|NA|TRBJ2-1
CASSLEVESYNEQFF
>TRBV7-6|NA|TRBJ1-4
CASSLAGSTNEKLFF
>TRBV4-1|NA|TRBJ2-1
CASSPSEGWSEQFF
>TRBV6-6|TRBD1|TRBJ1-1
CASSLQGATTEAFF
>TRBV28|NA|TRBJ1-1
CASRGLPGTEAFF
>TRBV6-5|TRBD2|TRBJ2-7
CASSYYRSGRSSYEQYF
>TRBV7-2|NA|TRBJ2-1
CASSLVAGVTPSNEQFF
>TRBV12-3/TRBV12-4|TRBD2|TRBJ2-5
CASSLSTSGRKTQYF
>TRBV11-3|NA|TRBJ2-1
CASSPGRASNEQFF
>TRBV7-2|NA|TRBJ2-1
CASSRAVSSYNEQFF
>TRBV7-2|TRBD1|TRBJ2-7
CASRPTGYSYEQYF
>TRBV20-1|TRBD2|TRBJ2-1
CSAHWLAGTHEQFF
>TRBV7-2|TRBD2|TRBJ2-5
CASSLIGLVREGGETQYF
>TRBV5-1|NA|TRBJ1-1
CASSLDLEWENTEAFF
>TRBV7-2|NA|TRBJ1-2
CASSLGNYGYTF
>TRBV28|NA|TRBJ1-6
CASSSSGTPGYNSPLHF
>TRBV4-3|NA|TRBJ2-7
CASSQDWNPLYEQYF
>TRBV7-2|NA|TRBJ1-6
CASSLRANNSPLHF
>TRBV7-2|TRBD2|TRBJ2-5
CASIPAGARETQYF
>TRBV12-3/TRBV12-4|TRBD2|TRBJ2-2
CASSPGLAGASGELFF
>TRBV11-2|NA|TRBJ2-1
CASSLSGRSSYNEQFF
>TRBV7-2|TRBD2|TRBJ2-7
CASSLLAGETYEQYF
>TRBV11-2|NA|TRBJ2-7
CASSLRQTLTEQYF
>TRBV7-2|NA|TRBJ2-3
CASRWETPAQYF
>TRBV19|NA|TRBJ2-1
CASSIGQLLLYNEQFF
>TRBV6-4|NA|TRBJ2-3
CASSDSARTSTDTQYF
>TRBV7-2|TRBD2|TRBJ2-3
CASSLTSDTDTQYF
>TRBV20-1|TRBD1|TRBJ1-5
CSAANDRGSAPAF
>TRBV12-3/TRBV12-4|NA|TRBJ1-1
CASSRAGGVNTEAFF
>TRBV25-1|TRBD2|TRBJ2-1
CASSELGTSGEQFF
>TRBV12-5|TRBD2|TRBJ2-7
CASGSAGGRGEQYF
>TRBV7-2|NA|TRBJ1-2
CASSLAPGIPYGYTF
>TRBV28|NA|TRBJ2-2
CASRHPGQYTGELFF
>TRBV7-8|NA|TRBJ2-7
CASSWGLAGGRGYEQYF
>TRBV28|TRBD1|TRBJ2-7
CTSSPRGRSEQYF
>TRBV7-2|TRBD1|TRBJ1-2
CASSLYGTGAGYTF
>TRBV15|TRBD1|TRBJ2-5
CATATGYQETQYF
>TRBV7-3|TRBD1|TRBJ2-1
CASSQNRGNEQFF
>TRBV7-9|NA|TRBJ2-3
CASSLRTPAGDTQYF
>TRBV5-4|TRBD2|TRBJ2-5
CASSLAPAGGQETQYF
>TRBV25-1|NA|TRBJ1-5
CASSGGGDWGPYSNQPQHF
>TRBV12-3/TRBV12-4|NA|TRBJ2-7
CASSFRDRSEQYF
>TRBV28|TRBD1|TRBJ2-4
CASSYNRGNKNIQYF
>TRBV10-3|NA|TRBJ2-7
CAISEGRRSYEQYF
>TRBV12-5|NA|TRBJ1-1
CASGLGTEAFF
>TRBV5-1|TRBD2|TRBJ2-1
CASSRTGTNNYNEQFF
>TRBV5-6|NA|TRBJ1-6
CASAIGGDNSPLHF